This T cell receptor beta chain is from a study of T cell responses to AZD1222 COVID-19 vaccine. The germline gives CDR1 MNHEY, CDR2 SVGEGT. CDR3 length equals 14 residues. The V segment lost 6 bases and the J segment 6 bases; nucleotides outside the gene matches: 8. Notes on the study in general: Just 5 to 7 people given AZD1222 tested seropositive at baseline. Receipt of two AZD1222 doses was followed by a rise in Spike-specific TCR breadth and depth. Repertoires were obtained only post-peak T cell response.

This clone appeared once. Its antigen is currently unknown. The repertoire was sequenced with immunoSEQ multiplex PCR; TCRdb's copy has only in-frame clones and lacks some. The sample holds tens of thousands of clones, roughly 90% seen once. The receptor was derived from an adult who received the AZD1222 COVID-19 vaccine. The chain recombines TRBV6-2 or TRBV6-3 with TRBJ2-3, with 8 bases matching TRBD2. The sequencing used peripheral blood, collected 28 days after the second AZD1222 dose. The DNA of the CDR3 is TGTGCCAGCAGCTTGGGACTAGTGGGGGATACGCAGTATTTT. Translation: CASSLGLVGDTQYF.